This T cell receptor (beta chain) was sequenced in a study of OX40 agonist ivuxolimab in advanced cancers. About the research overall: Cancers in dose escalation were hepatocellular, melanoma, renal cell and head and neck.

Only in-frame clones appear in the TCRdb table, and some are missing; sequencing was by immunoSEQ multiplex PCR. The sample carries 55,000 to 70,000 clones, over 80% recorded once. Sequenced material: CD4+ or CD8+ T cells sorted from blood, taken in a trial of the OX40 agonist ivuxolimab. The receptor was derived from an adult with an advanced solid tumor such as melanoma, head and neck, liver or kidney cancer.

This CDR3 reads CARNQFTYNEQFF. The CDR3 nucleotides are TGTGCCAGAAACCAATTCACCTACAATGAGCAGTTCTTC. The chain combines TRBV5-3 with TRBJ2-1; D call uncertain. TRBV5-3 is an ORF, and what it does is uncertain. This CDR3 region has 13 residues. The V end lost 6 bases, the J end lost 2 bases, and 9 bases lay between the germline ends.